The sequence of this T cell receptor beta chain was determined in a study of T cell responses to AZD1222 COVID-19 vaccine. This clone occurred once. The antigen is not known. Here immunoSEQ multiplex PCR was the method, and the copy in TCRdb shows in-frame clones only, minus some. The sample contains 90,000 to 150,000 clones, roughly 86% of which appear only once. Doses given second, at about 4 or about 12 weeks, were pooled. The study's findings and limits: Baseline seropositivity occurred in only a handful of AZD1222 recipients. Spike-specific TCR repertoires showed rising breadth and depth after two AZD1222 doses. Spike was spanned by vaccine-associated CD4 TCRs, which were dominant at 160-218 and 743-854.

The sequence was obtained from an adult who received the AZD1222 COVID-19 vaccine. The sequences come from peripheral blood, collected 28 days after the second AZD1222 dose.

The CDR3 loop reads CASSGVGTSNTEAFF. The CDR3 region has the DNA TGTGCCAGCAGCGGAGTCGGGACTTCCAACACTGAAGCTTTCTTT. The chain recombines TRBV27 with TRBJ1-1, with D possibly being TRBD1 (5 bases). The V end was cut by 6 bases, the J end by 2 bases, with 16 bases between. The CDR3 contains 15 residues. CDR1 is MNHEY and CDR2 is SMNVEV in the germline V gene (reference sequence).